This is a list of T cell receptor beta chains from one sample in a study of T cells in Graves' hyperthyroidism and ophthalmopathy. TCRdb re-analysed the multiplex PCR reads in MiXCR, keeping a single row per CDR3 protein. In the table there are about 700,000 distinct CDR3 sequences, about 45% of which are singletons. Sequencing was carried out using peripheral blood or thyroid tissue (not recorded which). These receptors originate from an adult man with Graves' disease, either hyperthyroidism or ophthalmopathy (not recorded which). Each CDR3 is given with its conserved first and last residue. Each record gives: V gene, clone size, J gene, D gene, CDR3 DNA, CDR3 protein. D genes are given only for firm matches. Clone size is given for some rows only: seen once, a few or many times, or a class if the clone is expanded.

>TRBV5-1|once|TRBJ2-7|TRBD2
TGCGCCAGCAGGTTCGGCGGGGGGCCCTACGAGCAGTACTTC
CASRFGGGPYEQYF
>TRBV20-1|NA|TRBJ1-5|TRBD1
TGCAGTGCGCCGGACAGGGCCCATCAGCCCCAGCATTTT
CSAPDRAHQPQHF
>TRBV7-9|NA|TRBJ2-2|TRBD1
TGTGCCAGCAGCTCCAGGGGGACCTCCGTTGAGGGGGAGCTGTTTTTT
CASSSRGTSVEGELFF
>TRBV6-5|NA|TRBJ1-6|NA
TGTGCCAGCAGGATAGGTGGTTCACCCCTCCACTTT
CASRIGGSPLHF
>TRBV2|NA|TRBJ2-7|TRBD1
TGTGCCAGCAAAGGGACAGGGGGCTACGAGCAGTACTTC
CASKGTGGYEQYF
>TRBV7-9|NA|TRBJ1-1|NA
TGTGCCAGCAGCTCCGCCGGGACATTGATCGACACTGAAGCTTTCTTT
CASSSAGTLIDTEAFF
>TRBV5-1|NA|TRBJ2-7|NA
TGCGCCAGCAGCTTGGTGGGGGGACGAAGCGAGCAGTACTTC
CASSLVGGRSEQYF
>TRBV2|NA|TRBJ2-7|NA
TGTGCCAGCAGCCAGGGGGCGGGACTAGCCTCCCACGAGCAGTACTTC
CASSQGAGLASHEQYF
>TRBV29-1|NA|TRBJ2-7|NA
TGCAGCGTTGCTTGGGGAATCTACGAGCAGTACTTC
CSVAWGIYEQYF
>TRBV20-1|NA|TRBJ2-7|NA
TGCAGTGCTAGAGAGGGGGCAGGGAGAGAGCAGTACTTC
CSAREGAGREQYF
>TRBV7-9|NA|TRBJ1-4|TRBD1
TGTGCCAGCAGCGGCCGGACAGGGGAGTATGAAAAACTGTTTTTT
CASSGRTGEYEKLFF
>TRBV29-1|NA|TRBJ1-3|NA
TGCAGAGATCGGGGGCCTGGAAACACCATATATTTT
CRDRGPGNTIYF
>TRBV11-2|NA|TRBJ1-1|TRBD1
TGCGCCAGCAGCCAATTCTTGGACAGGAGGATGAACACTGAAGCTTTCTTT
CASSQFLDRRMNTEAFF
>TRBV7-9|many|TRBJ1-1|TRBD1
TGTGCCAGCAGCCCATGGACAGGGACAGTTATGAACACTGAAGCTTTCTTT
CASSPWTGTVMNTEAFF
>TRBV6-2/TRBV6-3|NA|TRBJ1-5|NA
TGTGCCAGCTTAGATCAGGGATCGCTTCAGCCCCAGCATTTT
CASLDQGSLQPQHF
>TRBV29-1|many|TRBJ1-5|TRBD1
TGCAGCGTTCGGGACAGGGGAAATCAGCCCCAGCATTTT
CSVRDRGNQPQHF
>TRBV20-1|many|TRBJ2-5|NA
TGCAGTGCTAGGTCGCTGGAGACCCAGTACTTC
CSARSLETQYF
>TRBV19|NA|TRBJ1-3|NA
TGTGCCAGTAGTATTACCCGGGACTTCCACCCTGGAAACACCATATATTTT
CASSITRDFHPGNTIYF
>TRBV9|NA|TRBJ2-3|TRBD2
TGTGCCAGCAGCGCGGCGGGGGGCCATAGCACAGATACGCAGTATTTT
CASSAAGGHSTDTQYF
>TRBV7-9|many|TRBJ1-5|TRBD1
TGTGCCAGCAGCTTAGGCGACAGGGGTAATCAGCCCCAGCATTTT
CASSLGDRGNQPQHF
>TRBV11-2|few|TRBJ1-5|NA
TGTGCCAGCAGCCTAGGGTTTCGACAGCCCCAGCATTTT
CASSLGFRQPQHF
>TRBV7-2|NA|TRBJ1-1|NA
TGTGCCTGCGGACTGCTGATCGGGACTGAAGCTTTCTTT
CACGLLIGTEAFF
>TRBV7-8|many|TRBJ2-7|NA
TGTGCCAGCAGCTTAGCGCCAGGGGCCTACGAGCAGTACTTC
CASSLAPGAYEQYF
>TRBV7-9|many|TRBJ1-2|TRBD1
TGTGCCAGCAGCCGGACAGGGAGCCGAGGCTACACCTTC
CASSRTGSRGYTF
>TRBV12-3/TRBV12-4|many|TRBJ1-5|NA
TGTGCCAGCAGTTTCCGGGACAAGCAGCATTTT
CASSFRDKQHF
>TRBV6-1|few|TRBJ1-5|NA
TGTGCCAGCAGTTACCTCGACAGCAATCAGCCCCAGCATTTT
CASSYLDSNQPQHF